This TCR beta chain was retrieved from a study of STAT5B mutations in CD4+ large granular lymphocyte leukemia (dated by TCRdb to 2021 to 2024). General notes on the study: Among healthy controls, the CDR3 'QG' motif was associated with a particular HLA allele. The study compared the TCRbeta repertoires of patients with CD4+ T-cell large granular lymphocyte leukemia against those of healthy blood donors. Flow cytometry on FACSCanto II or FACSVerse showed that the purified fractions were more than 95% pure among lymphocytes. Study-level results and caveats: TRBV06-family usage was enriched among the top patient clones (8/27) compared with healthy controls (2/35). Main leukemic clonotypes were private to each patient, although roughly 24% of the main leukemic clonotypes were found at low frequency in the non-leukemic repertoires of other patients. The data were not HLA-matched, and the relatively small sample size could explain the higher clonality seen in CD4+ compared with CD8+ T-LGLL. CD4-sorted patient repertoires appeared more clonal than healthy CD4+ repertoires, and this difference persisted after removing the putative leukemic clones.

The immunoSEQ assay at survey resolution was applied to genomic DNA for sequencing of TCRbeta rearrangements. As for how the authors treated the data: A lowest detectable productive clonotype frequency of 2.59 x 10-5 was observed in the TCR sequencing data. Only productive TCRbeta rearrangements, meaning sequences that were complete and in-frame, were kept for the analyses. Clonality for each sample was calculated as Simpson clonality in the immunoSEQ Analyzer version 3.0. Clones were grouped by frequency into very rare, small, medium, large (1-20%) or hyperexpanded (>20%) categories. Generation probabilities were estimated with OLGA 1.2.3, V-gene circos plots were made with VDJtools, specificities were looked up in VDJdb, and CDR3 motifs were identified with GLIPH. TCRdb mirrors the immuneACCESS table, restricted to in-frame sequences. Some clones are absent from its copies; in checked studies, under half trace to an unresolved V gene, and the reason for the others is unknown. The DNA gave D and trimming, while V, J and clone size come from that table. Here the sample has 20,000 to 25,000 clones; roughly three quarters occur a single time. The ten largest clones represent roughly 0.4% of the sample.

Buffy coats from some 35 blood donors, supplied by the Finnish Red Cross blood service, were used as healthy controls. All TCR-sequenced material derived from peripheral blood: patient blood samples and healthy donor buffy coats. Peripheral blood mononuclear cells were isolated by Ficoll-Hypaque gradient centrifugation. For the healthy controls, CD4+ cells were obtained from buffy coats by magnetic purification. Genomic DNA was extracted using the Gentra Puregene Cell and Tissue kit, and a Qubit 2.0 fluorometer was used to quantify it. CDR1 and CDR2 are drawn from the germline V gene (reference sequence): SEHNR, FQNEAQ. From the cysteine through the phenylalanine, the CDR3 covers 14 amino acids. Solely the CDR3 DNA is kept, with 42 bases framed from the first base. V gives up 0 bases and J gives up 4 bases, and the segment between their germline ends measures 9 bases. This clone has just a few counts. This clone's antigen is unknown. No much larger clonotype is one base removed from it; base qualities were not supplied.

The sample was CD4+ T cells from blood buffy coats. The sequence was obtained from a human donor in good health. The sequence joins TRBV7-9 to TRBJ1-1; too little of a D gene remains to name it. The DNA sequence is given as TGTGCCAGCAGCTTAGCGATGGTTGGCACTGAAGCTTTCTTT. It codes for CASSLAMVGTEAFF.